This T cell receptor beta chain derives from a study of T-cell reconstitution after alpha-beta-depleted transplantation in children. General observations from the study: T-cell counts and diversity at one year post-transplant came mainly from newly produced T cells. After transplant, high TCRbeta diversity at day 60 in some patients arose from surviving recipient T cells and thymic progenitors. There were reportedly several hundred expanded graft clones from which alpha-beta T cells came about two months after transplant.

Germline V CDR1 and CDR2: SEHNR, FQNEAQ (reference sequence). Trimming cost V 7 bases and J 4 bases; bases outside gene matches: 9. The CDR3 length is 15 residues. Unique molecular identifiers were used in preparing the TCRbeta library. One entry per CDR3 protein, called by TCRdb with MiXCR from the PCR reads. This sample yields around 670,000 distinct CDR3 sequences, of which around 13% are seen a single time; 0.65% to 0.9% belongs to the top ten. As for this clonotype: As yet, its antigen is unknown.

The starting material was PBMCs, obtained before TCRalphabeta/CD19-depleted stem cell transplant. This chain joins TRBV7-9 and TRBJ2-3; 9 nucleotides match TRBD2. The sequence was collected from a girl aged 2-10 years with congenital amegakaryocytic thrombocytopenia, due to receive a stem cell transplant. The CDR3 DNA follows: TGTGCCAGCAACGGGCGGGAGGGCAGCCCAGATACGCAGTATTTT. Protein product: CASNGREGSPDTQYF.